This TCR beta chain emerged from a study of CD8 T cells in Susac syndrome. Study-level information: Within the group of sequenced Susac syndrome patients, six had active disease and eight or nine were in remission.

Both CD4+ and CD8+ T cells were negatively isolated, and TEMRA cells underwent FACS enrichment. An input of about 0.45 to 1 ug of RNA was subjected to reverse transcription using random hexamers. From the immunoSEQ multiplex PCR reads, TCRdb called clonotypes with MiXCR, one entry per CDR3 protein. This sample has roughly 80,000 distinct CDR3 sequences; less than 95% occur once, and the top ten carry about 0.48%. Per the germline V gene, CDR1 is LGHDT and CDR2 is YNNKEL (reference sequence). The CDR3 loop spans 14 amino acids. V gave up 4 bases and J gave up 5 bases, with 15 bases separating them. The receptor was derived from a human donor with Susac syndrome. The chain links TRBV3-1 to TRBJ2-7; possibly TRBD1 for D (5 bases). The material sequenced was CD8+ T cells from PBMCs. The CDR3 DNA follows: TGTGCCAGCAGCCGGACGTTCAAGGGGCACGAGCAGTACTTC. This encodes CASSRTFKGHEQYF.